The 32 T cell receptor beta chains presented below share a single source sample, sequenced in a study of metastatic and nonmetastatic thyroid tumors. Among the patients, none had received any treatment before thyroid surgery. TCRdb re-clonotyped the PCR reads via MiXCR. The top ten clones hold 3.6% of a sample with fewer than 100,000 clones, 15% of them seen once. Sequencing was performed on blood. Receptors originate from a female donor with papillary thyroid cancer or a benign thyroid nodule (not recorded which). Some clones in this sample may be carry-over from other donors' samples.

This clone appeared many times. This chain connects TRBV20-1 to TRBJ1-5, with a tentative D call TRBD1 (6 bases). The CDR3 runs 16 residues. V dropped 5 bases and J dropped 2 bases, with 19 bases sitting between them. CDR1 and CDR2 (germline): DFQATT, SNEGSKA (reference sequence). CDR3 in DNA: TGCAGTGCTCCGGTAGGGGGGAGGGTAGGCAATCAGCCCCAGCATTTT. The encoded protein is CSAPVGGRVGNQPQHF.

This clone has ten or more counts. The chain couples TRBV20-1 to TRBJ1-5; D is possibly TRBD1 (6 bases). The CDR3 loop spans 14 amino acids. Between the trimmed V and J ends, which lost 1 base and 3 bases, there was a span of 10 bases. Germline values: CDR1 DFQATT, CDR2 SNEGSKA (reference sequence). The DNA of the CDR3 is TGCAGTGCTAGAGTGGGACATGCCAATCAGCCCCAGCATTTT. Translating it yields CSARVGHANQPQHF.

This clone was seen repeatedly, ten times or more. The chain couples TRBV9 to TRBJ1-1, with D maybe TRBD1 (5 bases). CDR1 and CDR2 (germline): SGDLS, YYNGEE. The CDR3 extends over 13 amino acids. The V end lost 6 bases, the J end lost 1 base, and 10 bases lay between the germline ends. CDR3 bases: TGTGCCAGCACCAGACAGACGAACACTGAAGCTTTCTTT. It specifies CASTRQTNTEAFF.

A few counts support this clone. The CDR3 loop is CASSQTLQGGAFF. The CDR3 DNA is TGTGCCAGCAGCCAAACGTTGCAGGGAGGGGCTTTCTTT. V is TRBV4-2 and J is TRBJ1-1; weak D call: TRBD1 (5 bases). Trimming stripped 2 bases from V and 11 bases from J, with 15 bases between. Germline loops: CDR1 LGHNA, CDR2 YNFKEQ. The CDR3 totals 13 residues.

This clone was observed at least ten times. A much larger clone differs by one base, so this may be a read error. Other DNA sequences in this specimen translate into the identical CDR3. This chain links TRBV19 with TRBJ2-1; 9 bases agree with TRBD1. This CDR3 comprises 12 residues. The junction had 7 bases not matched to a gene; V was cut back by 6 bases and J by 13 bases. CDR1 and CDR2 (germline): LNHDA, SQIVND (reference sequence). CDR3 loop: CASSRGQGGQFF. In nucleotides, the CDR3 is TGTGCCAGTAGCAGGGGACAGGGAGGCCAGTTCTTC.

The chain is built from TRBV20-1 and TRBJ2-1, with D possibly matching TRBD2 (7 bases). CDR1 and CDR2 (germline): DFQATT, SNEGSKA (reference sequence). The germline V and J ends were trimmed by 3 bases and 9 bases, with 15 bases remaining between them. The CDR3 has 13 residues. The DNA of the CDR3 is TGCAGTGCTAGTGGTGGGGGGGCGTGTGAGCAGTTCTTC. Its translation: CSASGGGACEQFF.

The CDR3 sequence is CASSQEGRGKETQYF. Written as DNA, the CDR3 is TGCGCCAGCAGCCAAGAGGGGAGGGGAAAAGAGACCCAGTACTTC. The chain links TRBV4-1 to TRBJ2-5; 7 positions match TRBD2. The V and J ends lost 0 bases and 3 bases, in that order; junction bases with no gene match: 4. This CDR3 is built from 15 residues. CDR1 is MGHRA, CDR2 YSYEKL, per germline.

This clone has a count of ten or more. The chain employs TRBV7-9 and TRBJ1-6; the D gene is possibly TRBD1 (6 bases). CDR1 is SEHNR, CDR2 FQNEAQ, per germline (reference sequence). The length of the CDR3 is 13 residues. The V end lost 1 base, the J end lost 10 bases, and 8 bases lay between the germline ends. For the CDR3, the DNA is TGTGCCAGCAGCTTAGGGGGGGGCTCACCCCTCCACTTT. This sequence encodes CASSLGGGSPLHF. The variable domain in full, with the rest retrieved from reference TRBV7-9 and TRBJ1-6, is DTGVSQNPRHKITKRGQNVTFRCDPISEHNRLYWYRQTLGQGPEFLTYFQNEAQLEKSRLLSDRFSAERPKGSFSTLEIQRTEQGDSAMYLCASSLGGGSPLHFGNGTRLTVT.

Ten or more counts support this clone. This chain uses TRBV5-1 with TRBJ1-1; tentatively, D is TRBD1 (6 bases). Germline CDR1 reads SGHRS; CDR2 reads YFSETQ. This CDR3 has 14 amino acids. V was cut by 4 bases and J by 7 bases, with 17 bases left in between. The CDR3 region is CASSRGTSVVEAFF. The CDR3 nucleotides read TGCGCCAGCAGCCGAGGGACATCTGTTGTTGAAGCTTTCTTT. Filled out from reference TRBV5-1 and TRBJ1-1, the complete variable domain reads KAGVTQTPRYLIKTRGQQVTLSCSPISGHRSVSWYQQTPGQGLQFLFEYFSETQRNKGNFPGRFSGRQFSNSRSEMNVSTLELGDSALYLCASSRGTSVVEAFFGQGTRLTVV.

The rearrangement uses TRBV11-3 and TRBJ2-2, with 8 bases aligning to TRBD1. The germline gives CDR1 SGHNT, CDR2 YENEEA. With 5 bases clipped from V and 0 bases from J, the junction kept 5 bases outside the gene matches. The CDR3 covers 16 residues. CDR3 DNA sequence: TGTGCCAGCAGCACCCGACAGGGGTCGAACACCGGGGAGCTGTTTTTT. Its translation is CASSTRQGSNTGELFF.

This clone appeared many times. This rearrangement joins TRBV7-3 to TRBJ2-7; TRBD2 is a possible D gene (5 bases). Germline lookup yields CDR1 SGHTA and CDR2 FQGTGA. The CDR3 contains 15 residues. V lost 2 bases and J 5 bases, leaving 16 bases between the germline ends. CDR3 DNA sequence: TGTGCCAGCAGCTTATTGCCGGGAAATAAGAACGAGCAGTACTTC. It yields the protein CASSLLPGNKNEQYF.

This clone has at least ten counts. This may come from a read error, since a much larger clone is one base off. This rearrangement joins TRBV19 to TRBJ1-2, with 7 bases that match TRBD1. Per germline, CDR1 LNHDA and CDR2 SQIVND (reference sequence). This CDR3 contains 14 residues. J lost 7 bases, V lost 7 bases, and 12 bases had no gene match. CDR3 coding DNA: TGTGCCAGTACCACCTGGGACAGAGTATGTGGCTACACCTTC. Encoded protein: CASTTWDRVCGYTF.

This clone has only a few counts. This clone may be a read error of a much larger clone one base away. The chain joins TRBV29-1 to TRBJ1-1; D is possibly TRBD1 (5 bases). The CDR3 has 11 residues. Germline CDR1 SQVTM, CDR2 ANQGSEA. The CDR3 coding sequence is TGCATCGTTGTCCCGGGGACTGAAGCGTTCTTT. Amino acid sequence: CIVVPGTEAFF.

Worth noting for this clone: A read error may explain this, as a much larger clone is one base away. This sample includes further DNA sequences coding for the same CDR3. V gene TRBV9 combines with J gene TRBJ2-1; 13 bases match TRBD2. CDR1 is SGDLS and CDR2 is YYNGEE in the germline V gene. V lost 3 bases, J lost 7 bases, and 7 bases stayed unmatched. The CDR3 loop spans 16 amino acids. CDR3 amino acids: CASSARGLAGANEQFF. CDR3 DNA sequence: TGTGCCAGCAGCGCCCGCGGACTAGCGGGGGCAAATGAGCAGTTCTTC.

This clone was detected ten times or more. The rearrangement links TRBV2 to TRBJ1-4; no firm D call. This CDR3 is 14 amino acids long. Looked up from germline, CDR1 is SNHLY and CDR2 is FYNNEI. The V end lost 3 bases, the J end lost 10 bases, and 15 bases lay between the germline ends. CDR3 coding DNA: TGTGCCAGCAGTGAGTCGGCGGCAAAAGGAAAACTGTTTTTT. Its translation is CASSESAAKGKLFF.

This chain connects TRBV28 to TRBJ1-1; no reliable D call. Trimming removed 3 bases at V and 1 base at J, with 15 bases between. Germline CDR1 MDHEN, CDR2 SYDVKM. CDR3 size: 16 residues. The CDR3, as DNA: TGTGCCAGCAGTTTTAAATTTTGGTCAGGGAACACTGAAGCTTTCTTT. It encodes CASSFKFWSGNTEAFF.

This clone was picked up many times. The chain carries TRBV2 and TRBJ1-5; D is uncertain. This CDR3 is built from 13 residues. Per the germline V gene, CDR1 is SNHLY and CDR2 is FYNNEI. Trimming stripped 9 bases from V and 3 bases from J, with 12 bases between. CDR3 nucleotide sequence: TGTGCCAGTGCGGGAGACATCAATCAGCCCCAGCATTTT. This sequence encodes CASAGDINQPQHF.

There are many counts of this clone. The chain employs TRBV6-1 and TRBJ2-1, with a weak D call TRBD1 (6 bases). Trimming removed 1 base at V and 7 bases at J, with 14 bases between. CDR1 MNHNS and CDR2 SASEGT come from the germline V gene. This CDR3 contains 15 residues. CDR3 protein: CASSEEVRGMNEQFF. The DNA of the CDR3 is TGTGCCAGCAGTGAAGAAGTCAGGGGTATGAATGAGCAGTTCTTC.

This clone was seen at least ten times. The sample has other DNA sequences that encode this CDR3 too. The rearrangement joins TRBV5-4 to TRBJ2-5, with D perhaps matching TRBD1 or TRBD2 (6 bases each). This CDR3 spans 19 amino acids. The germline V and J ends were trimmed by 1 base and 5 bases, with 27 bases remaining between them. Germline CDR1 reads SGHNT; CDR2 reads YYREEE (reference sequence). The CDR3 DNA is TGTGCCAGCAGCTTGTTCCGACCGGGGGCAGGCACCTCCTCGGAGACCCAGTACTTC. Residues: CASSLFRPGAGTSSETQYF.

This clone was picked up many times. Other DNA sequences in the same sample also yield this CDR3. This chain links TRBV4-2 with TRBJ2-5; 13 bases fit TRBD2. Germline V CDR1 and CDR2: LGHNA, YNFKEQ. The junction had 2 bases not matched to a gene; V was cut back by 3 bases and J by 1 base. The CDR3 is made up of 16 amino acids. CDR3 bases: TGTGCCAGCAGCCACCGACTAGCGGGGGGCCAAGAGACCCAGTACTTC. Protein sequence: CASSHRLAGGQETQYF.

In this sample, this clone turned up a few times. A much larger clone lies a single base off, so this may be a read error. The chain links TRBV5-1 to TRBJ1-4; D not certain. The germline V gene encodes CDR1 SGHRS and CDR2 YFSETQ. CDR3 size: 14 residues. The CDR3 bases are TGCGCCAACAGCTACCGTGGACGGGATGAAAAACTGTTTTTT. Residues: CANSYRGRDEKLFF.

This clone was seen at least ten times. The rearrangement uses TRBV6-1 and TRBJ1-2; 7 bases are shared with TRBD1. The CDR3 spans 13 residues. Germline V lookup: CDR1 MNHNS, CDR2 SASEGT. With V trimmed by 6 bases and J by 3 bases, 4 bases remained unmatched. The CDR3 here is CASRTGKDYGYTF. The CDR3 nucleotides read TGTGCCAGCAGGACAGGGAAGGACTATGGCTACACCTTC.

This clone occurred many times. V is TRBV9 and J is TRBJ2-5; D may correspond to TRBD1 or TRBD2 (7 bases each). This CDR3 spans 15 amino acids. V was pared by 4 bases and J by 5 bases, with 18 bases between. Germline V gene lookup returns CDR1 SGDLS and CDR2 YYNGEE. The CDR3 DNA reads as TGTGCCAGCAGCCCCCAGGGGGGGGCTGGGGAGACCCAGTACTTC. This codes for CASSPQGGAGETQYF.

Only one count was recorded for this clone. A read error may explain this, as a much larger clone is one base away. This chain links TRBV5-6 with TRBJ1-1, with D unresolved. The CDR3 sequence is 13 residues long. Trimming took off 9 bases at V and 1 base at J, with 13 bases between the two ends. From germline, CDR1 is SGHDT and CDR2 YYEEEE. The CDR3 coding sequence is TGTGCCACCTGTTTCTTGGGGAACACTGAAGCTTTCTTT. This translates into CATCFLGNTEAFF. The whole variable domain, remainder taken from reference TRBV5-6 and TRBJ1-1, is DAGVTQSPTHLIKTRGQQVTLRCSPKSGHDTVSWYQQALGQGPQFIFQYYEEEERQRGNFPDRFSGHQFPNYSSELNVNALLLGDSALYLCATCFLGNTEAFFGQGTRLTVV.

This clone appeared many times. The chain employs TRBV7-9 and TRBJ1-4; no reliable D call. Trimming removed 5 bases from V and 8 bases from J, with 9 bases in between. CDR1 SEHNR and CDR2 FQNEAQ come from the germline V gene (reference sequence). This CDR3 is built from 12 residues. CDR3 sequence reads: CASSREEEKLFF. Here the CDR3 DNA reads TGTGCCAGCAGCCGCGAAGAGGAAAAACTGTTTTTT.

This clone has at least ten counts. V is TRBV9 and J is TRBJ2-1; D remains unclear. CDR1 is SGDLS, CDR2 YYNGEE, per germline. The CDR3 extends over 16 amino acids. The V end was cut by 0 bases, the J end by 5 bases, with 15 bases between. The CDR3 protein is CASSVGMFSTHNEQFF. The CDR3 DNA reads TGTGCCAGCAGCGTAGGGATGTTCTCCACACACAATGAGCAGTTCTTC.

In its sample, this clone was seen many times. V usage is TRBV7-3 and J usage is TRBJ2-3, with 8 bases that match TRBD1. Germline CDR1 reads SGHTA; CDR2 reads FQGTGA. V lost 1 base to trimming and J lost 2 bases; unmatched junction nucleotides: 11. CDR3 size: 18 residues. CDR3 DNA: TGTGCCAGCAGCTTAAACCCCCAGGGGGCTGGGGACACAGATACGCAGTATTTT. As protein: CASSLNPQGAGDTDTQYF.

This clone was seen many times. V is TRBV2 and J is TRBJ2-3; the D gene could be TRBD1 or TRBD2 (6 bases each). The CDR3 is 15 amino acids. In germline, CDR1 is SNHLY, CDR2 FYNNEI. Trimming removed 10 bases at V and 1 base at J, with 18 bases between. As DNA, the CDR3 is TGTGCCACGGTATTAGGGGGAGGAGGCACAGATACGCAGTATTTT. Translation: CATVLGGGGTDTQYF. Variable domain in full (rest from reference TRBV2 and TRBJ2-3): EPEVTQTPSHQVTQMGQEVILRCVPISNHLYFYWYRQILGQKVEFLVSFYNNEISEKSEIFDDQFSVERPDGSNFTLKIRSTKLEDSAMYFCATVLGGGGTDTQYFGPGTRLTVL.

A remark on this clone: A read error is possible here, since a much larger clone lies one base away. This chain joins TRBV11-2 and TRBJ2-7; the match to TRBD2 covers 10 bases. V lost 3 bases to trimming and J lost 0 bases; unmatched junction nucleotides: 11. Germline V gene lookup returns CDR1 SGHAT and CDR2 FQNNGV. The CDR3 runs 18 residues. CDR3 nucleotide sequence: TGTGCCAGCAGCTTCTGGGTTAGCGGGGGGCCGTGCTCCTACGAGCAGTACTTC. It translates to CASSFWVSGGPCSYEQYF.

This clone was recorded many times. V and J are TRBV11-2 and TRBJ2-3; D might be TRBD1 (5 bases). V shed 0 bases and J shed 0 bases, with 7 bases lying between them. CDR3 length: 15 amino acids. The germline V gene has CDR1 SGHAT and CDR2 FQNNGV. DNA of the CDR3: TGTGCCAGCAGCTTAGAGGGGCTTAGCACAGATACGCAGTATTTT. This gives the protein CASSLEGLSTDTQYF.

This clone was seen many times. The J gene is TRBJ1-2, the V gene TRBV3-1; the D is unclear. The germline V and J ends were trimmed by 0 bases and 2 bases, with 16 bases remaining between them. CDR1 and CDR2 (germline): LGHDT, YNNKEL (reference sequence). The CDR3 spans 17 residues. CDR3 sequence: CASSQDLSTPTNYGYTF. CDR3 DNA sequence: TGTGCCAGCAGCCAAGATTTAAGCACACCGACCAACTATGGCTACACCTTC. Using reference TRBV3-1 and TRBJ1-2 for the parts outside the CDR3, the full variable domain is DTAVSQTPKYLVTQMGNDKSIKCEQNLGHDTMYWYKQDSKKFLKIMFSYNNKELIINETVPNRFSPKSPDKAHLNLHINSLELGDSAVYFCASSQDLSTPTNYGYTFGSGTRLTVV.

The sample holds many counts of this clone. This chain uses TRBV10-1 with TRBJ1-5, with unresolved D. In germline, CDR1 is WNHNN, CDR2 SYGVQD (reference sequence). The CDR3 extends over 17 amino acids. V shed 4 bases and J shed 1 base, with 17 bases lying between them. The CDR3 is CASSAFAALGSNQPQHF. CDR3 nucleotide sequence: TGCGCCAGCAGTGCCTTCGCGGCTCTTGGGAGCAATCAGCCCCAGCATTTT.